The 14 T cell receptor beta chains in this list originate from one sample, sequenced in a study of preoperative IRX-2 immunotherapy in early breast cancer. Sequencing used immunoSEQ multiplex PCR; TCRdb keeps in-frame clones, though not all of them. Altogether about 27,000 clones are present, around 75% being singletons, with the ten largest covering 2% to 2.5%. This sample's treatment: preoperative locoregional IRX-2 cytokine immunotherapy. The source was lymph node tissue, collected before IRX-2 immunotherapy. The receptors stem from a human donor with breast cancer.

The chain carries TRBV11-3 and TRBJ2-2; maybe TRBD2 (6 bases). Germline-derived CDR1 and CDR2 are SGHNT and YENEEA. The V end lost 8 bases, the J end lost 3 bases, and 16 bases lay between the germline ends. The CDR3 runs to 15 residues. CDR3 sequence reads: CASAIYGGDTGELFF. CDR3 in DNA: TGTGCCAGCGCTATTTATGGAGGGGACACCGGGGAGCTGTTTTTT.

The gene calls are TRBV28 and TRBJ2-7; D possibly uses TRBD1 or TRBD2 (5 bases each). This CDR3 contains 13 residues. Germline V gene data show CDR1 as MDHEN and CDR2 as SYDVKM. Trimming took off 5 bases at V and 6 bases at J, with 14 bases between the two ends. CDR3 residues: CASSPSDGGEQYF. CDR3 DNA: TGTGCCAGCAGTCCGTCGGATGGGGGCGAGCAGTACTTC.

CDR3: CASSLTGQGSYEQYF. As DNA, the CDR3 is TGTGCCAGCAGCTTAACGGGACAGGGATCCTACGAGCAGTACTTC. This sequence joins TRBV7-1 and TRBJ2-7, with 9 bases that match TRBD1. TRBV7-1 has ORF status, its function being uncertain. Trimming at V came to 4 bases and at J to 1 base, leaving 5 bases not matched to a gene. The length of the CDR3 is 15 residues.

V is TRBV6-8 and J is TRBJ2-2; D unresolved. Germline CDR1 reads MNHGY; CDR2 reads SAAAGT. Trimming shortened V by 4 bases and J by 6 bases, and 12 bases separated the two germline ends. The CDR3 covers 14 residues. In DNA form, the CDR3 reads TGTGCCAGCAGTTTACAGCACGGGTCCGGGGAGCTGTTTTTT. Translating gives CASSLQHGSGELFF.

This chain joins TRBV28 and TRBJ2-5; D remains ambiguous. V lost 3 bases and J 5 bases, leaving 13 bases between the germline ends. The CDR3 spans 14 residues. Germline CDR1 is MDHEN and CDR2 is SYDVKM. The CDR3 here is CASSLFGQDETQYF. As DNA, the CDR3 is TGTGCCAGCAGTTTGTTCGGCCAGGACGAGACCCAGTACTTC.

The CDR3 spells CASSEQQGNSPLHF. CDR3 nucleotide sequence: TGTGCCAGCAGTGAACAACAGGGGAATTCACCCCTCCACTTT. The chain links TRBV25-1 to TRBJ1-6; 7 bases agree with TRBD1. The CDR3 spans 14 residues. Germline V gives CDR1 MGHDK, CDR2 SYGVNS. Losses at the gene ends were 2 bases for V and 7 bases for J; bases not matched to a gene: 2. Drawing the rest from reference TRBV25-1 and TRBJ1-6, the complete variable domain is EADIYQTPRYLVIGTGKKITLECSQTMGHDKMYWYQQDPGMELHLIHYSYGVNSTEKGDLSSESTVSRIRTEHFPLTLESARPSHTSQYLCASSEQQGNSPLHFGNGTRLTVT.

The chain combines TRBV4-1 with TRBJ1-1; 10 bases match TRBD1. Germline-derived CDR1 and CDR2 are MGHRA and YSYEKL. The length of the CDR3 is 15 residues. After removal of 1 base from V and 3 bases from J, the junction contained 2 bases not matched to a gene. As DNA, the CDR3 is TGCGCCAGCAGCCAAGGACAGGGGGCGGACACTGAAGCTTTCTTT. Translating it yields CASSQGQGADTEAFF.

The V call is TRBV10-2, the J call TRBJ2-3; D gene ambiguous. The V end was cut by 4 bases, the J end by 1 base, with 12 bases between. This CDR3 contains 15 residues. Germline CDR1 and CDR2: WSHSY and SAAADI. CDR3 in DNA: TGCGCCAGCAGTGTTAGGCAGGTCGGCACAGATACGCAGTATTTT. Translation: CASSVRQVGTDTQYF.

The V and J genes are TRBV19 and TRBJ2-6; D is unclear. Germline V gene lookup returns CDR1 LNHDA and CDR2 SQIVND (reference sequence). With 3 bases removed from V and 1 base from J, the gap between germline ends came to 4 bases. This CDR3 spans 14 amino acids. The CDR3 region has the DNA TGTGCCAGTAGTATGGTTTCTGGGGCCAACGTCCTGACTTTC. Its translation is CASSMVSGANVLTF.

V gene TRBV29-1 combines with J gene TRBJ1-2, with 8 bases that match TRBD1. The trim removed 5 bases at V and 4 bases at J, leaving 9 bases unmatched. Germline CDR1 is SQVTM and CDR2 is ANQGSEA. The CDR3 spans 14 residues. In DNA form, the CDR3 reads TGCAGCGTTACCAGGACAGGGCGGGCCTATGGCTACACCTTC. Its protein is CSVTRTGRAYGYTF.

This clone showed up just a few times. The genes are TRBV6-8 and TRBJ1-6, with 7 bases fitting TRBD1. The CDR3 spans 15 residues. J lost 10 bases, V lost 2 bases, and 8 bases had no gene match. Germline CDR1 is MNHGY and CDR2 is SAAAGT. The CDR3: CASSYTWTGSSPLHF. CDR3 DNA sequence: TGTGCCAGCAGTTACACCTGGACAGGATCCTCACCCCTCCACTTT.

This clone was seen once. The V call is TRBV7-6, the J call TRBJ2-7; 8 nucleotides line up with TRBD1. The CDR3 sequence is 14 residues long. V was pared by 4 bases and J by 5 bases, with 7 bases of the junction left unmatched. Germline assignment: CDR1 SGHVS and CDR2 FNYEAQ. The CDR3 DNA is TGTGCCAGCAGCTACCGGACAGGGCAGGACGAGCAGTACTTC. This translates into CASSYRTGQDEQYF.

CDR3 DNA sequence: TGTGCCATCAGTGAGTCGATCTGGGGACAGGGGTCAGCTAACTATGGCTACACCTTC. Translating it yields CAISESIWGQGSANYGYTF. The chain joins TRBV10-3 to TRBJ1-2; 10 bases are shared with TRBD1. After removal of 0 bases from V and 0 bases from J, the junction contained 10 bases not matched to a gene. The CDR3 spans 19 residues. Germline V gene data show CDR1 as ENHRY and CDR2 as SYGVKD.

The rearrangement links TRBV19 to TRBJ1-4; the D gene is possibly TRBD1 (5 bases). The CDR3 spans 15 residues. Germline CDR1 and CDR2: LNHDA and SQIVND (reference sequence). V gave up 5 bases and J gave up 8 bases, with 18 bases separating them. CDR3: CASSLRISGSEKLFF. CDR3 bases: TGTGCCAGTAGTTTAAGAATTTCAGGGTCCGAAAAACTGTTTTTT.